This T cell receptor beta chain appears in the sequencing data of a study of naive and memory T cell subsets. This clonotype was seen a handful of times. Its antigen is currently unknown. An equimolar mix of two oligonucleotides served as the beta constant-region primer for TRBC1 and TRBC2. Ligated cDNA was amplified by four rounds of PCR with nested alpha and beta constant-region primers and SP2. TCRdb independently ran MiXCR on the UMI-ligation and nested PCR reads; one entry per CDR3 protein. The sample holds roughly 150,000 distinct CDR3 sequences, approximately 21% seen once. The study, taken as a whole, reports: Naive repertoires, especially CD8, held a few larger clonotypes, possibly memory cells re-expressing CD45RA.

Germline V gene data show CDR1 as MDHEN and CDR2 as SYDVKM. The CDR3 covers 15 residues. The V gene end was trimmed by 5 bases and the J gene end by 2 bases; junction bases not matched to a gene: 7. The source material was naive CD8+ T cells from blood. This clonotype was obtained from a human donor in good health. This chain links TRBV28 with TRBJ2-7, with TRBD2 identical over 9 bases. The CDR3 region is CASSPLGGGAYEQYF. The CDR3 DNA follows: TGTGCCAGCAGTCCCCTGGGCGGGGGGGCCTACGAGCAGTACTTC.